Below are 30 T cell receptor beta chains sequenced from a single sample in a study of T cell responses to AZD1222 COVID-19 vaccine. Libraries were prepared by immunoSEQ multiplex PCR; TCRdb keeps only in-frame clonotypes and omits some of them. Of more than 110,000 clones detected, 90% appear once; the ten largest clones hold roughly 3.6%. Sequenced here: peripheral blood, sampled on day 0 of AZD1222 vaccination. All receptors come from an adult in good health.

The V gene is TRBV4-2, the J gene TRBJ1-5; D perhaps matches TRBD1 (5 bases). This CDR3 region has 16 residues. Trimming cost V 0 bases and J 7 bases, with 16 bases left between them. Germline-derived CDR1 and CDR2 are LGHNA and YNFKEQ. The chain's CDR3 is CASSQEGVRGGQPQHF. The DNA for the CDR3 is TGTGCCAGCAGCCAAGAAGGGGTAAGAGGAGGGCAGCCCCAGCATTTT.

The genes are TRBV30 and TRBJ1-1, with D unclear. V was trimmed by 1 base and J by 0 bases, leaving 6 bases between them. CDR1 and CDR2 (germline): GTSNPN, SVGIG (reference sequence). The CDR3 sequence is 13 residues long. In DNA form, the CDR3 reads TGTGCCTGGAGTGCTCGAATGAACACTGAAGCTTTCTTT. As protein: CAWSARMNTEAFF.

This chain links TRBV2 with TRBJ2-2, with TRBD1 matching over 8 bases. V gave up 6 bases and J gave up 4 bases; unmatched junction bases: 7. The CDR3 sequence is 15 residues long. Germline CDR1 and CDR2: SNHLY and FYNNEI. The CDR3 sequence: CASSLETGATGELFF. The CDR3 DNA is TGTGCCAGCAGCCTGGAGACAGGGGCCACCGGGGAGCTGTTTTTT.

The CDR3 loop is CASSRKPGHPTYGYTF. The CDR3 nucleotides read TGTGCCAGCAGCAGAAAGCCGGGACATCCGACCTATGGCTACACCTTC. The genes are TRBV27 and TRBJ1-2, with D maybe TRBD1 (6 bases). The CDR3 runs 16 residues. In germline, CDR1 is MNHEY, CDR2 SMNVEV (reference sequence). Trimming pared 6 bases from V and 4 bases from J, leaving 21 bases between.

This clone was seen more than once but under ten times. J is TRBJ1-1 and V is TRBV30; D is perhaps TRBD1 (5 bases). The CDR3 is made up of 12 amino acids. The germline gives CDR1 GTSNPN, CDR2 SVGIG (reference sequence). With 3 bases removed from V and 5 bases from J, the gap between germline ends came to 10 bases. CDR3 region: CAWSGGTTEAFF. Written as DNA, the CDR3 is TGTGCCTGGAGCGGGGGAACGACTGAAGCTTTCTTT.

This clone showed up just a few times. The V and J genes are TRBV5-4 and TRBJ2-3; D unresolved. V gave up 2 bases and J gave up 4 bases, with 5 bases separating them. Germline assignment: CDR1 SGHNT and CDR2 YYREEE (reference sequence). The CDR3 is 12 residues long. CDR3 in amino acids: CASSFRPDTQYF. CDR3 nucleotides: TGTGCCAGCAGCTTTCGGCCAGATACGCAGTATTTT. The full variable domain, in which reference TRBV5-4 and TRBJ2-3 provide the parts outside the CDR3, is ETGVTQSPTHLIKTRGQQVTLRCSSQSGHNTVSWYQQALGQGPQFIFQYYREEENGRGNFPPRFSGLQFPNYSSELNVNALELDDSALYLCASSFRPDTQYFGPGTRLTVL.

In regard to this clone: Compared with germline, one end of the junction differs, possibly owing to a read error. The chain carries TRBV13 and TRBJ2-3; D is unclear. The CDR3 extends over 10 amino acids. Germline-derived CDR1 and CDR2 are PRHDT and FYEKMQ (reference sequence). The CDR3 nucleotides are TGTGCCAGCAGTTTAGATACGCAGTATTTT. It is translated as CASSLDTQYF.

The J gene is TRBJ1-3, the V gene TRBV3-1 (or the pseudogene TRBV3-2); D is possibly TRBD1 (5 bases). From germline, CDR1 is LGHDT and CDR2 YNNKEL (reference sequence). Trimming cost V 0 bases and J 4 bases, with 13 bases left between them. The CDR3 extends over 16 amino acids. The DNA of the CDR3 is TGTGCCAGCAGCCAAGATCGCAGCAGGGTCGGAAACACCATATATTTT. Protein product: CASSQDRSRVGNTIYF.

The chain carries TRBV18 and TRBJ2-5, with 7 bases matching TRBD1. Per germline, CDR1 KGHSH and CDR2 LQKENI. V lost 3 bases and J lost 3; bases outside the gene matches: 1. The CDR3 consists of 13 residues. The CDR3 spells CASSPGTEETQYF. As DNA, the CDR3 is TGTGCCAGCTCACCCGGGACAGAAGAGACCCAGTACTTC.

The chain recombines TRBV24-1 with TRBJ2-1; D is perhaps TRBD1 (6 bases). Trimming pared 4 bases from V and 0 bases from J, leaving 15 bases between. Germline values: CDR1 KGHDR, CDR2 SFDVKD. This CDR3 is built from 17 residues. In DNA, the CDR3 is TGTGCCACCAGTGACCTTCCACAGGGAGACTCCTACAATGAGCAGTTCTTC. Its protein is CATSDLPQGDSYNEQFF.

The chain carries TRBV6-2 or TRBV6-3 and TRBJ2-7; D not resolved. CDR3 length equals 13 residues. The germline gives CDR1 MNHEY, CDR2 SVGEGT. The V and J ends lost 2 bases and 3 bases respectively, with 8 bases between them. The CDR3 region is CASSYRVGYEQYF. DNA of the CDR3: TGTGCCAGCAGTTACAGGGTCGGCTACGAGCAGTACTTC.

The V gene is TRBV5-1, the J gene TRBJ1-5; D uncertain. Germline CDR1 SGHRS, CDR2 YFSETQ. Trimming stripped 0 bases from V and 4 bases from J, with 8 bases between. The CDR3 covers 14 residues. The CDR3 nucleotides read TGCGCCAGCAGCTTGGACAGTTGGAATCAGCCCCAGCATTTT. Translation gives CASSLDSWNQPQHF.

This clone showed up many times. V gene TRBV7-2 combines with J gene TRBJ2-7; either TRBD1 or TRBD2 may fit D (6 bases each). V was clipped by 4 bases and J by 5 bases, with 15 bases between them. The CDR3 loop spans 14 amino acids. Germline V gives CDR1 SGHTA, CDR2 FQGNSA. CDR3 amino acids: CASSSRARGDEQYF. The CDR3 bases are TGTGCCAGCAGCTCACGAGCGAGGGGGGACGAGCAGTACTTC.

The rearrangement uses TRBV7-2 and TRBJ2-3; 16 bases are a match to TRBD2. This CDR3 has 17 residues. The V gene's germline CDR1 is SGHTA and CDR2 FQGNSA. Trimming cost V 5 bases and J 4 bases; bases outside gene matches: 6. The CDR3 here is CASSLGLAGGRADTQYF. The DNA for the CDR3 is TGTGCCAGCAGCCTGGGACTAGCGGGAGGGAGGGCAGATACGCAGTATTTT. Together with reference TRBV7-2 and TRBJ2-3, the CDR3 gives the full variable domain: GAGVSQSPSNKVTEKGKDVELRCDPISGHTALYWYRQSLGQGLEFLIYFQGNSAPDKSGLPSDRFSAERTGGSVSTLTIQRTQQEDSAVYLCASSLGLAGGRADTQYFGPGTRLTVL.

There are a few counts of this clone. V is TRBV12-2 and J is TRBJ1-2; TRBD1, the table's D call, was not compared with the DNA. TRBV12-2 is a pseudogene locus. The CDR3 loop spans 9 amino acids. Here the CDR3 reads CADTYGYTF. CDR3 nucleotides: TGTGCAGACACCTATGGCTACACCTTC.

This chain links TRBV11-3 with TRBJ2-1; no firm D call. CDR1 and CDR2 from the germline V gene are SGHNT and YENEEA. Trimming shortened V by 0 bases and J by 2 bases, and 2 bases separated the two germline ends. The CDR3 loop spans 13 amino acids. The CDR3 nucleotides read TGTGCCAGCAGCTTAGAGGCCTACAATGAGCAGTTCTTC. Translating gives CASSLEAYNEQFF.

CDR3 amino acids: CASSAFNPGELFF. The CDR3 nucleotides read TGTGCCAGCAGCGCGTTTAATCCCGGGGAGCTGTTTTTT. The rearrangement joins TRBV7-2 to TRBJ2-2; D gene unclear. Germline CDR1 reads SGHTA; CDR2 reads FQGNSA. V dropped 5 bases and J dropped 6 bases, with 10 bases sitting between them. This CDR3 spans 13 amino acids.

The chain carries TRBV5-1 and TRBJ1-2; 8 bases are a match to TRBD1. V shed 4 bases and J 3 bases; nucleotides not matched to a gene: 8. The CDR3 is 15 amino acids. Germline CDR1 and CDR2: SGHRS and YFSETQ. The CDR3 sequence is CASSPDPTGDYGYTF. CDR3 sequence (DNA): TGCGCCAGCAGCCCCGACCCGACAGGGGACTATGGCTACACCTTC.

The rearrangement joins TRBV10-1 to TRBJ1-2, with D maybe TRBD1 (6 bases). The ends were cut back, 7 bases at V and 4 bases at J, with 22 bases in the middle. The CDR3 covers 16 residues. CDR1 and CDR2 from the germline V gene are WNHNN and SYGVQD (reference sequence). The CDR3 sequence: CASNQQGPVGSYGYTF. The CDR3 nucleotides are TGCGCCAGCAACCAACAGGGTCCCGTCGGGAGCTATGGCTACACCTTC.

Concerning this clone: At one end the junction does not follow the germline gene, possibly because of a read error. CDR3: CASSSSGGGRPTGNTIYF. The CDR3 DNA reads as TGTGCTAGCAGTTCCAGCGGTGGGGGCAGGCCGACTGGAAACACCATATATTTT. The V call is TRBV7-7, the J call TRBJ1-3; D might be TRBD1 (6 bases). This CDR3 spans 18 amino acids. Per germline, CDR1 SSHAT and CDR2 FNYEAQ (reference sequence).

This clone was detected once. The chain recombines TRBV6-5 with TRBJ2-7; 7 bases map to TRBD2. The CDR3 contains 15 residues. Trimming at V came to 0 bases and at J to 5 bases, leaving 7 bases not matched to a gene. Germline CDR1 reads MNHEY; CDR2 reads SVGAGI. The chain's CDR3 is CASSYSREIPHEQYF. CDR3 DNA sequence: TGTGCCAGCAGTTACTCGCGGGAGATTCCCCACGAGCAGTACTTC.

This chain uses TRBV4-1 with TRBJ2-1; TRBD2 might be the D (5 bases). V gave up 1 base and J gave up 8 bases, with 9 bases separating them. The V gene's germline CDR1 is MGHRA and CDR2 YSYEKL. This CDR3 is built from 13 residues. The CDR3 loop is CASSQAQDYEQFF. The DNA of the CDR3 is TGCGCCAGCAGCCAAGCTCAGGACTATGAGCAGTTCTTC.

The chain has TRBV9 and TRBJ1-3; the D is unclear. Trimming left V 4 bases short and J 0 bases short, with 14 bases between. The CDR3 covers 16 residues. Germline CDR1 and CDR2: SGDLS and YYNGEE. The CDR3 DNA sequence: TGTGCCAGCAGCCCCTCCCCCAGGCCCTCTGGAAACACCATATATTTT. Translating it yields CASSPSPRPSGNTIYF.

This clone was found once. The gene calls are TRBV20-1 and TRBJ2-7, with a weak D call TRBD1 (5 bases). This CDR3 is built from 11 residues. Germline assignment: CDR1 DFQATT and CDR2 SNEGSKA (reference sequence). V lost 4 bases, J lost 4 bases, and 8 bases lay in between. CDR3 sequence (DNA): TGCAGTGCTATTCAGGGTTACGAGCAGTACTTC. Protein sequence: CSAIQGYEQYF.

This chain joins TRBV11-3 and TRBJ1-6; the D is unclear. The CDR3 runs 13 residues. From germline, CDR1 is SGHNT and CDR2 YENEEA. Trimming took 1 base from V and 7 from J, leaving 5 bases between them. The CDR3: CASSLGPNSPLHF. The CDR3, as DNA: TGTGCCAGCAGCTTAGGGCCGAATTCACCCCTCCACTTT.

The chain recombines TRBV5-4 with TRBJ1-2; D possibly corresponds to TRBD1 (5 bases). Germline V gives CDR1 SGHNT, CDR2 YYREEE (reference sequence). This CDR3 region has 15 residues. V shed 0 bases and J shed 7 bases, with 16 bases lying between them. CDR3: CASSLGDGGRGGYTF. The CDR3 DNA reads as TGTGCCAGCAGCTTGGGGGACGGGGGTAGGGGTGGCTACACCTTC.

CDR3 amino acids: CASSHASGTYNEQFF. The CDR3 DNA reads as TGTGCCAGCAGTCACGCTAGCGGAACTTACAATGAGCAGTTCTTC. The chain couples TRBV6-5 to TRBJ2-1, with 7 bases matching TRBD2. V gave up 5 bases and J gave up 4 bases; unmatched junction bases: 8. The CDR3 is 15 amino acids. Germline-derived CDR1 and CDR2 are MNHEY and SVGAGI.

V is TRBV30 and J is TRBJ2-1; 10 nucleotides match TRBD2. CDR1 and CDR2 (germline): GTSNPN, SVGIG (reference sequence). This CDR3 comprises 20 residues. V lost 0 bases, J lost 2 bases, and 16 bases stayed unmatched. CDR3: CAWSVWVAGGWSPAYNEQFF. CDR3 bases: TGTGCCTGGAGTGTATGGGTAGCGGGGGGCTGGTCTCCTGCCTACAATGAGCAGTTCTTC.

The CDR3 coding sequence is TGTGCCAGCAGCCCCGCGTACAGGGGAGAGGACGAGCAGTACTTC. It codes for CASSPAYRGEDEQYF. The V gene is TRBV13, the J gene TRBJ2-7; TRBD1 matches at 7 bases. CDR3 length equals 15 residues. After removal of 5 bases from V and 5 bases from J, the junction contained 12 bases not matched to a gene. From germline, CDR1 is PRHDT and CDR2 FYEKMQ (reference sequence).

The CDR3 DNA is TGTGCCAGCAGTCCCCAGTTCGGGGTGGGGCAGGGGACTGAAGCTTTCTTT. This sequence encodes CASSPQFGVGQGTEAFF. V usage is TRBV27 and J usage is TRBJ1-1; tentatively, D is TRBD1 (6 bases). CDR1 and CDR2 from the germline V gene are MNHEY and SMNVEV (reference sequence). The CDR3 contains 17 residues. V lost 5 bases to trimming and J lost 5 bases, with 24 bases between them.